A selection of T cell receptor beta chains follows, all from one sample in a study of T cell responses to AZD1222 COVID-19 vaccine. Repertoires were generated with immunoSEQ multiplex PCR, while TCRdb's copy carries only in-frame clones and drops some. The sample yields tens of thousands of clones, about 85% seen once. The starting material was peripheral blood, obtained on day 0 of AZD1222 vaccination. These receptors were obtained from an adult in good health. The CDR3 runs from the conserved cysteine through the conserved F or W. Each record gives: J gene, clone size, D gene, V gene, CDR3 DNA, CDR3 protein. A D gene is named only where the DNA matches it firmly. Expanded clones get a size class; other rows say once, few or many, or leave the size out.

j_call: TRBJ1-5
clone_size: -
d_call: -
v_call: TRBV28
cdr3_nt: TGTGCCAGCAGTTTTAGCGGGAGCAATCAGCCCCAGCATTTT
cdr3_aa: CASSFSGSNQPQHF

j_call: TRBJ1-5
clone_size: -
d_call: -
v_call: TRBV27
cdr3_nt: TGTGCCAGCAGTTTAGGGTCTGGGGGGAATCAGCCCCAGCATTTT
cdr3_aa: CASSLGSGGNQPQHF

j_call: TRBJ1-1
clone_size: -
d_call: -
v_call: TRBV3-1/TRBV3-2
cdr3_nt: TGTGCCAGCAGCCCCCTAGGGGGGGACAACACTGAAGCTTTCTTT
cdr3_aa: CASSPLGGDNTEAFF

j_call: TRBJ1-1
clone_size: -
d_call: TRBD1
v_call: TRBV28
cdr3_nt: TGTGCCAGCAGTCGGACAGGGGGAGTTTATGAAGCTTTCTTT
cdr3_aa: CASSRTGGVYEAFF

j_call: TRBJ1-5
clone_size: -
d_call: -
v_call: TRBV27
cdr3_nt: TGTGCCAGCAGCTACTATAGCAATCAGCCCCAGCATTTT
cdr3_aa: CASSYYSNQPQHF

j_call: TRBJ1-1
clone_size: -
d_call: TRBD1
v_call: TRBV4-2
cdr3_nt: TGTGCCAGCAGCCAAGATACTTGGACAGGGGAGACTGAAGCTTTCTTT
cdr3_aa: CASSQDTWTGETEAFF

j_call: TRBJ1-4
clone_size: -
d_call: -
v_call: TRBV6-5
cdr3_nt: TGTGCCAGCAGACCATATCTACGCGAAAAACTGTTTTTT
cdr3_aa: CASRPYLREKLFF

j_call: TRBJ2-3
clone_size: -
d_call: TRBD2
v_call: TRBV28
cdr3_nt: TGTGCCAGCAGTTCACTAGCGGGGCTAGGGGCAGATACGCAGTATTTT
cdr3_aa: CASSSLAGLGADTQYF

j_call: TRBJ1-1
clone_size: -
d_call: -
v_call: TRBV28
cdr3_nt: TGTGCCAGCAGTTCGGGTTGGGGCCAGATGAACACTGAAGCTTTCTTT
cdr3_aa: CASSSGWGQMNTEAFF

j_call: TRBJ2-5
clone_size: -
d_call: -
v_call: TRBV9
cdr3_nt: TGTGCCAGCAGCCCCGGGACCATTGAGACCCAGTACTTC
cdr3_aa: CASSPGTIETQYF

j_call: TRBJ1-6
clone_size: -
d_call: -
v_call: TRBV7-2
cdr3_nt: TGTGCCAGCAGCTTAACCCCCAGTAATTCACCCCTCCACTTT
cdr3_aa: CASSLTPSNSPLHF

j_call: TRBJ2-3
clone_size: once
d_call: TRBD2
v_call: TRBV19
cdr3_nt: TGTGCCAGTAGTCCCGGTCCTAGCGGGAGGGCAGATACGCAGTATTTT
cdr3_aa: CASSPGPSGRADTQYF

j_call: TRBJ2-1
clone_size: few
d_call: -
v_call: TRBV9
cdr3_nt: TGTGCCAGCAGCGTAGGTGAGCGGACGAGGGGTATTGTCGATGAGCAGTTCTTC
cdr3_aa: CASSVGERTRGIVDEQFF

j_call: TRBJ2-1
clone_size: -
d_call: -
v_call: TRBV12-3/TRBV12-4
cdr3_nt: TGTGCCACCTACACCTCTCCCTACAATGAGCAGTTCTTC
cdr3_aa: CATYTSPYNEQFF

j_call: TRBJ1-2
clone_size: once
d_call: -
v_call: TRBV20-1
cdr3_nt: TGCAGGTCAGGGAACTATGGCTACACCTTC
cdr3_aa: CRSGNYGYTF

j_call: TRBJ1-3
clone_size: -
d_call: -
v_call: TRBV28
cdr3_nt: TGTGCCAGCAGCCCGCATAGAAACACCATATATTTT
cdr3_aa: CASSPHRNTIYF

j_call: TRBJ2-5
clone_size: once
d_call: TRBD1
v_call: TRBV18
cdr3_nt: TGTGCCAGCTCACCGCTGGACAGGAGCCTTCAAGAGACCCAGTACTTC
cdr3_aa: CASSPLDRSLQETQYF

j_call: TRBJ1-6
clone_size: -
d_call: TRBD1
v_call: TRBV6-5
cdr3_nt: TGTGCCAGCACCCGACAGGGGAGCAATTCACCCCTCCACTTT
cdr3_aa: CASTRQGSNSPLHF

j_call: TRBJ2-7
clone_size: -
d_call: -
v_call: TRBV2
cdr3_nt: TGTGCCAGCAGGCCCCAGTTGCCCTTAGCTGAGAACTACGAGCAGTACTTC
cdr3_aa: CASRPQLPLAENYEQYF

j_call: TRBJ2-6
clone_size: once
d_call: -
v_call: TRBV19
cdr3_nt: TGTGCCAGTAAGGGGTTCTCTGGGGCCAACGTCCTGACTTTC
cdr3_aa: CASKGFSGANVLTF

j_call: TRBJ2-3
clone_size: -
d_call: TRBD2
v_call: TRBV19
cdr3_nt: TGTGCCAGTACCGATCTAGCGGGACTCACAGATACGCAGTATTTT
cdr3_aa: CASTDLAGLTDTQYF

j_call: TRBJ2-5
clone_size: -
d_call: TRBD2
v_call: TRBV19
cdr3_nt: TGTGCCAGTAGTATTACCCAACTAAGAGCGGGAGGGGATCAAGAGACCCAGTACTTC
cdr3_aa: CASSITQLRAGGDQETQYF

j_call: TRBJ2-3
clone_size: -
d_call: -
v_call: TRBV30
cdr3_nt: TGTGCCTGGAGGACTAGTTCCACAGATACGCAGTATTTT
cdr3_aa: CAWRTSSTDTQYF

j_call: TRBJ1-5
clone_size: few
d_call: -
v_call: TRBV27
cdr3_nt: TGTGCCAGCAGTTTTTTCTTTGGGGCGGGTCAGCCCCAGCATTTT
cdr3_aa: CASSFFFGAGQPQHF

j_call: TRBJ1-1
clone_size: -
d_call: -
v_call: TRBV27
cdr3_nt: TGTGCCAGCAGTCACGACAGCGTGAACACTGAAGCTTTCTTT
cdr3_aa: CASSHDSVNTEAFF

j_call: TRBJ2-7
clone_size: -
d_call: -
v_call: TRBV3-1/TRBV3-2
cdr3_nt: TGTGCCAGCAGCCAAGGACCATGGACCGACGGTTCCTACGAGCAGTACTTC
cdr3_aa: CASSQGPWTDGSYEQYF

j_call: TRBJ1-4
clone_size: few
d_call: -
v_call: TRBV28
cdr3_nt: TGTGCCAGCAGTTTATGGGGGGGGTCTACTAATGAAAAACTGTTTTTT
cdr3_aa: CASSLWGGSTNEKLFF

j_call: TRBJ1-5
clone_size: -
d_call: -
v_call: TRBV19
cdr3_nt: TGTGCCAGTAGTATATTCCAGGGAGATCAGCCCCAGCATTTT
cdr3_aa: CASSIFQGDQPQHF

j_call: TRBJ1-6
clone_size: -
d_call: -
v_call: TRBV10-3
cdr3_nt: TGTGCCATCAGTGAGTCAGGTTTAGACTCACCCCTCCACTTT
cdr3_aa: CAISESGLDSPLHF

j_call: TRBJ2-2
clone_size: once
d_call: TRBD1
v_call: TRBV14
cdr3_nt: TGTGCCAGCAGCCAAGATACAGGGGCCACCGGGGAGCTGTTTTTT
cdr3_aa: CASSQDTGATGELFF

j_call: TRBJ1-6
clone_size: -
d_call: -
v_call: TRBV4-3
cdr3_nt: TGCGCCAGCGGCTTGAATTCACCCCTCCACTTT
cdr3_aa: CASGLNSPLHF

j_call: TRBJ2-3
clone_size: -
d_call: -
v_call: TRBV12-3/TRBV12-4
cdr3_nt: TGTGCCAGCGGAACCCATACGCAGTATTTT
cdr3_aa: CASGTHTQYF

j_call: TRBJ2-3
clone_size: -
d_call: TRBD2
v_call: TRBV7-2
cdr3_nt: TGTGCCAGCAGCTTGACTAGCGGCCCCACAGATACGCAGTATTTT
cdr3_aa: CASSLTSGPTDTQYF

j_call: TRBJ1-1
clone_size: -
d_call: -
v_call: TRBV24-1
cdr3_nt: TGTGCCACCAGTGATTTTTCAGGTACTGAAGCTTTCTTT
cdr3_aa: CATSDFSGTEAFF

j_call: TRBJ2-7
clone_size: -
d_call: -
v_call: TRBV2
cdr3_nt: TGTGCCAGCAGTGAATCATTGTTTGGGTCTCGGGAGCAGTACTTC
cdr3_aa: CASSESLFGSREQYF

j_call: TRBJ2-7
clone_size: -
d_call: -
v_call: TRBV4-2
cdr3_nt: TGTGCCAGCAGCCAAGTAGGGGGGCCGGGGTACGAGCAGTACTTC
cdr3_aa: CASSQVGGPGYEQYF

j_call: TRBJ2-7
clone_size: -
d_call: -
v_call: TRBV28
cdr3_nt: TGTGCCAGCGTCCCGGTGGGGTTCTCAGTCGAGCAGTACTTC
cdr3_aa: CASVPVGFSVEQYF

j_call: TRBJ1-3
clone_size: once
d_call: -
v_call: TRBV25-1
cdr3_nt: TGTGCCAGCAGTGAATATGTGGCAGGAGGAAACACCATATATTTT
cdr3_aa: CASSEYVAGGNTIYF

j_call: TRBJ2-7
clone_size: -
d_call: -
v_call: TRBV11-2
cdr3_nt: TGTGCCAGCAGCCCCACGGGCTCTGGCTACGAGCAGTACTTC
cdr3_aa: CASSPTGSGYEQYF

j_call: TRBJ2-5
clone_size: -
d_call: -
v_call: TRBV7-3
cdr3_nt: TGTGCCAGCAGCCTCATTAGCGGCCAAGAGACCCAGTACTTC
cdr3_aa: CASSLISGQETQYF

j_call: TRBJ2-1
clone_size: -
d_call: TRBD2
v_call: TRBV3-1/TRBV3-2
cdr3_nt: TGTGCCAGCAGCTCACCGGGACTAGCGGGGGGCACCCAGTTCTTC
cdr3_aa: CASSSPGLAGGTQFF

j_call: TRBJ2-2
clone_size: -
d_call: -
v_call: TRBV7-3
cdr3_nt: TGTGCCAGCAGCACCCCCGGGACGCCGTACACCGGGGAGCTGTTTTTT
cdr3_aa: CASSTPGTPYTGELFF

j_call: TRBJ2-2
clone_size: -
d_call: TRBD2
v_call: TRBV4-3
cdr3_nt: TGCGCCAGCAGCTTATTCTTAGCGGGGACAAACACCGGGGAGCTGTTTTTT
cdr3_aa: CASSLFLAGTNTGELFF

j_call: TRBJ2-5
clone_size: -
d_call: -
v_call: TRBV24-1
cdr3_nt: TGTGCCACCAGTGCAAATATAGAGACCCAGTACTTC
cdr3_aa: CATSANIETQYF

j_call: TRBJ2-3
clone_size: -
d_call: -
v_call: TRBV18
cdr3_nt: TGTGCCAGCTCACCGGGACTGAACACAGATACGCAGTATTTT
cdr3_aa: CASSPGLNTDTQYF